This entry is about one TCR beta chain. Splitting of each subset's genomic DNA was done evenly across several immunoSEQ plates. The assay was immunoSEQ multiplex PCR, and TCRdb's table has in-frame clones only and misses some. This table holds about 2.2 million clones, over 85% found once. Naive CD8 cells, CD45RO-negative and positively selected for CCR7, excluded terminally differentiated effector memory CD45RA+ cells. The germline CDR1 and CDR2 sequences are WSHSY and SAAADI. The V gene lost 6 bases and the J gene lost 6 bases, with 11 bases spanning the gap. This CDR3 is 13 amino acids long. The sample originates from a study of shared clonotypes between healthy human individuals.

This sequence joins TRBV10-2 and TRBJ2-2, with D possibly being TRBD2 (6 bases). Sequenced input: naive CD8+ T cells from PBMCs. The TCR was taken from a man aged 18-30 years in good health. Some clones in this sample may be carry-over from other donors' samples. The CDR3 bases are TGCGCCAGCAGCGGGGGAAGGGCCGGGGAGCTGTTTTTT. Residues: CASSGGRAGELFF.